These T cell receptor beta chains were read from a single sample in a study of blood T cell repertoires in COVID-19. The assay was immunoSEQ multiplex PCR, and TCRdb's table has in-frame clones only and misses some. The table has approximately 250,000 clones, around 80% seen once; the top ten hold approximately 16%. The sequenced material came from PBMCs or T cells enriched from blood (not recorded which). Receptor source: a middle-aged man who had recovered from COVID-19. Both conserved end residues are part of each CDR3. A D gene is named only where the DNA matches it firmly. Size tells how often a clone was seen (once, few, many) or the class of an expanded clone, and some rows leave it out.

>TRBD1|TRBV18|-|TRBJ2-5
CASSPRNPGTAQETQYF
TGTGCCAGCTCACCTCGAAACCCCGGGACAGCTCAAGAGACCCAGTACTTC
>-|TRBV7-3|-|TRBJ1-1
CASSTREGTEAFF
TGTGCCAGCAGCACCCGGGAGGGGACTGAAGCTTTCTTT
>-|TRBV5-1|-|TRBJ1-5
CASSLAAGEQPQHF
TGCGCCAGCAGCTTGGCCGCGGGTGAACAGCCCCAGCATTTT
>-|TRBV7-2|-|TRBJ1-2
CASSPAAEGYGYTF
TGTGCCAGCAGCCCGGCGGCAGAAGGCTATGGCTACACCTTC
>TRBD1|TRBV29-1|few|TRBJ1-1
CSVAGQEVRGAFF
TGCAGCGTTGCAGGACAGGAAGTAAGAGGAGCTTTCTTT
>-|TRBV14|once|TRBJ1-3
CASSRTPGRIAGNTIYF
TGTGCCAGCAGCCGAACGCCGGGGAGGATCGCTGGAAACACCATATATTTT
>TRBD2|TRBV11-1|-|TRBJ2-1
CASSIAGGRYNEQFF
TGTGCCAGCAGTATAGCGGGGGGGCGCTACAATGAGCAGTTCTTC
>-|TRBV7-3|-|TRBJ2-1
CASSSTRTNEQFF
TGTGCCAGCAGCTCGACTAGGACGAATGAGCAGTTCTTC
>TRBD2|TRBV24-1|-|TRBJ2-3
CATVWGLAGLTQYF
TGTGCCACCGTCTGGGGACTAGCGGGACTTACGCAGTATTTT
>TRBD2|TRBV9|few|TRBJ2-7
CASSVAGTRMSEQYF
TGTGCCAGCAGCGTAGCCGGGACTAGAATGTCCGAGCAGTACTTC
>TRBD1|TRBV6-5|-|TRBJ1-2
CASSLTGTGDYGYTF
TGTGCCAGCAGTCTAACCGGGACAGGGGACTATGGCTACACCTTC
>TRBD1|TRBV2|once|TRBJ1-2
CASSDQGAVYGYTF
TGTGCCAGCAGTGACCAGGGGGCGGTCTATGGCTACACCTTC
>TRBD1|TRBV6-5|-|TRBJ1-1
CASSTGGGQAFF
TGTGCCAGCAGTACAGGGGGAGGCCAAGCTTTCTTT
>TRBD1|TRBV19|-|TRBJ1-2
CASSTDRASGYTF
TGTGCCAGTAGTACGGACAGGGCTTCGGGCTACACCTTC
>TRBD2|TRBV27|-|TRBJ2-4
CASSPAGGGVENIQYF
TGTGCCAGCAGTCCAGCGGGAGGAGGAGTGGAAAACATTCAGTACTTC
>-|TRBV4-2|-|TRBJ1-6
CASSQDLPIARGTPLHF
TGTGCCAGCAGCCAAGATTTGCCCATCGCCCGGGGAACGCCCCTCCACTTT
>-|TRBV21-1|-|TRBJ2-2
CASRTLQGEDTGELFF
TGTGCCAGCCGAACCCTACAGGGGGAGGACACCGGGGAGCTGTTTTTT
>-|TRBV7-3|-|TRBJ2-7
CASSLSGGIDEQYF
TGTGCCAGCAGCTTATCAGGGGGGATTGACGAGCAGTACTTC
>-|TRBV5-1|-|TRBJ1-4
CASSSGTTEKLFF
TGCGCCAGCAGTTCCGGGACAACGGAAAAACTGTTTTTT
>TRBD1|TRBV11-2|-|TRBJ1-3
CASSLVIGGTGGRNTIYF
TGTGCCAGCAGCTTAGTTATCGGCGGGACAGGGGGCAGAAACACCATATATTTT
>-|TRBV6-5|-|TRBJ1-5
CASILFQGSGPQHF
TGTGCCAGCATCTTGTTCCAGGGGTCGGGACCCCAGCATTTT
>-|TRBV15|-|TRBJ2-3
CATSRGATDTQYF
TGTGCCACCAGCAGGGGGGCCACAGATACGCAGTATTTT
>TRBD2|TRBV30|-|TRBJ2-7
CAWSSLAGGREQYF
TGTGCCTGGAGTAGTTTAGCGGGAGGGCGAGAGCAGTACTTC
>TRBD1|TRBV23-1|once|TRBJ1-2
CASIPKTGKYYGYTF
TGCGCCAGCATCCCTAAGACAGGGAAATACTATGGCTACACCTTC
>-|TRBV10-1|once|TRBJ2-3
CASSESTLTDTQYF
TGCGCCAGCAGTGAGTCGACACTTACAGATACGCAGTATTTT
>-|TRBV5-5|-|TRBJ2-1
CASSLLSGNEQFF
TGTGCCAGCAGCTTGCTGTCAGGCAATGAGCAGTTCTTC
>TRBD1|TRBV18|-|TRBJ1-3
CASSPLLTGGTISGNTIYF
TGTGCCAGCTCACCCCTACTGACAGGGGGAACCATCTCTGGAAACACCATATATTTT
>-|TRBV7-3|-|TRBJ2-1
CASSLRGLSANEQFF
TGTGCCAGCAGCTTACGGGGGTTATCGGCCAATGAGCAGTTCTTC
>TRBD2|TRBV28|few|TRBJ2-7
CATSVLSGRKYEQYF
TGTGCCACTTCCGTCCTCAGCGGGAGGAAGTACGAGCAGTACTTC
>-|TRBV28|-|TRBJ1-6
CASSFLRVGSPLHF
TGTGCCAGCAGTTTTCTCAGGGTGGGTTCACCCCTCCACTTT
>-|TRBV9|few|TRBJ2-5
CASSVGQGETQYF
TGTGCCAGCAGCGTCGGGCAGGGGGAGACCCAGTACTTC
>-|TRBV7-6|-|TRBJ1-6
CASSPREGSKNSPLHF
TGTGCCAGCAGCCCTAGGGAGGGATCGAAAAATTCACCCCTCCACTTT
>-|TRBV10-3|-|TRBJ2-3
CATLVTDTQYF
TGTGCCACCCTAGTCACAGATACGCAGTATTTT
>-|TRBV7-2|-|TRBJ1-1
CASFSTAGGTEAFF
TGTGCCAGCTTCTCCACGGCCGGGGGCACTGAAGCTTTCTTT
>-|TRBV27|-|TRBJ1-5
CASSAGTTPSNQPQHF
TGTGCCAGCAGTGCCGGGACTACTCCCAGCAATCAGCCCCAGCATTTT
>TRBD1|TRBV20-1|once|TRBJ1-6
CSASRDRDNSPLHF
TGCAGTGCTAGTCGGGACAGGGATAATTCACCCCTCCACTTT
>-|TRBV28|-|TRBJ2-3
CASSFPPSLTDTQYF
TGTGCCAGCAGTTTCCCCCCCTCTTTAACAGATACGCAGTATTTT
>TRBD1|TRBV4-2|-|TRBJ2-1
CASSLQTGTPYNEQFF
TGTGCCAGCAGCCTTCAGACAGGGACCCCCTACAATGAGCAGTTCTTC
>-|TRBV5-4|-|TRBJ2-2
CASSLREETGELFF
TGTGCCAGCAGCTTGAGGGAGGAAACCGGGGAGCTGTTTTTT
>-|TRBV6-5|few|TRBJ1-1
CASSYGGVAEAFF
TGTGCCAGCAGTTACGGGGGGGTGGCTGAAGCTTTCTTT
>TRBD1|TRBV6-5|-|TRBJ1-1
CASRLQGDDTEAFF
TGTGCCAGCAGGTTACAGGGGGACGACACTGAAGCTTTCTTT
>-|TRBV6-5|-|TRBJ2-1
CASRFGLAANEQFF
TGTGCCAGCAGATTCGGGCTAGCCGCCAATGAGCAGTTCTTC
>TRBD1|TRBV29-1|-|TRBJ1-3
CSVQDRAGNTIYF
TGCAGCGTCCAGGACAGGGCTGGAAACACCATATATTTT
>-|TRBV5-1|-|TRBJ1-2
CASSSTYGYTF
TGCGCCAGCAGCTCTACCTATGGCTACACCTTC
>-|TRBV15|-|TRBJ1-5
CATSRDVPRRGNGMNQPQHF
TGTGCCACCAGCAGAGATGTACCCCGACGGGGGAATGGAATGAATCAGCCCCAGCATTTT
>-|TRBV6-5|-|TRBJ1-5
CASSPARQQPQHF
TGTGCCAGCAGTCCAGCGAGGCAGCAGCCCCAGCATTTT
>-|TRBV5-1|-|TRBJ2-7
CASSLGGREQYF
TGCGCCAGCAGCTTAGGCGGGCGCGAGCAGTACTTC
>TRBD1|TRBV3-1/TRBV3-2|few|TRBJ1-2
CASSATGGVYGYTF
TGTGCCAGCAGCGCCACAGGGGGCGTCTATGGCTACACCTTC
>TRBD1|TRBV2|-|TRBJ2-2
CASSEGDRVGTGELFF
TGTGCCAGCAGTGAAGGGGACAGGGTCGGCACCGGGGAGCTGTTTTTT
>TRBD1|TRBV5-5|-|TRBJ1-5
CASSSGQIDQPQHF
TGTGCCAGCAGCTCGGGACAGATCGATCAGCCCCAGCATTTT
>TRBD1|TRBV9|-|TRBJ1-1
CASSVGQGRNTEAFF
TGTGCCAGCAGCGTGGGACAGGGTCGGAACACTGAAGCTTTCTTT
>-|TRBV7-3|once|TRBJ2-5
CASSRDSISAETQYF
TGTGCCAGCAGCCGGGACTCTATATCTGCAGAGACCCAGTACTTC
>-|TRBV28|-|TRBJ2-4
CASSLGTLNIQYF
TGTGCCAGCAGTTTAGGGACACTCAACATTCAGTACTTC
>TRBD2|TRBV9|-|TRBJ2-3
CASSFSGTSPDTQYF
TGTGCCAGCAGCTTTTCCGGGACTAGCCCAGATACGCAGTATTTT
>TRBD1|TRBV28|-|TRBJ1-4
CASSLGGQGEEKLFF
TGTGCCAGCAGTTTGGGAGGACAGGGTGAGGAAAAACTGTTTTTT
>-|TRBV29-1|-|TRBJ2-2
CSVDPGGTGELFF
TGCAGCGTTGACCCCGGGGGCACCGGGGAGCTGTTTTTT